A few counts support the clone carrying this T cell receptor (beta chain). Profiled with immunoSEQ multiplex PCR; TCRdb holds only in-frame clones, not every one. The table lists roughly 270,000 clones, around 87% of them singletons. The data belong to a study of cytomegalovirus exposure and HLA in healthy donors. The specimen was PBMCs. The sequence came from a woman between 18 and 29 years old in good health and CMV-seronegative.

This CDR3 is CASSLDRDTEAFF. DNA of the CDR3: TGTGCCAGCAGCTTAGATCGCGATACTGAAGCTTTCTTT. The J gene is TRBJ1-1, the V gene TRBV11-3; no reliable D call. The germline V gene has CDR1 SGHNT and CDR2 YENEEA. Trimming stripped 0 bases from V and 5 bases from J, with 7 bases between. The CDR3 sequence is 13 residues long.